This is a list of T cell receptor beta chains from one sample in a study of blood T cell repertoires in COVID-19. Profiling relied on immunoSEQ multiplex PCR, and the TCRdb table lists in-frame clones only, not all of them. Of approximately 210,000 clones in the sample, under 80% are singletons; the top ten hold 17%. The sample taken for sequencing was PBMCs or T cells enriched from blood (not recorded which). The receptors here all came from a woman aged 45-60 years with acute COVID-19. Each CDR3 is given with its conserved first and last residue. The order of the fields is J gene, V gene, clone size, D gene, CDR3 protein, CDR3 DNA. A D gene is named only where the DNA matches it firmly. Clone size, where shown, is once, few, many, or a class for clones that have expanded.

TRBJ1-2 | TRBV19 | - | TRBD1 | CASSDRENGYTF | TGTGCCAGTAGTGACAGGGAAAATGGCTACACCTTC
TRBJ1-5 | TRBV5-1 | - | - | CASSLAGVSNQPQHF | TGCGCCAGCAGCTTGGCCGGTGTTAGCAATCAGCCCCAGCATTTT
TRBJ1-1 | TRBV28 | - | TRBD1 | CASSLLGQGIPEAFF | TGTGCCAGCAGCCTTCTAGGACAGGGGATCCCTGAAGCTTTCTTT
TRBJ2-2 | TRBV24-1 | - | TRBD1 | CANDRAGELFF | TGTGCCAACGACAGGGCCGGGGAGCTGTTTTTT
TRBJ1-1 | TRBV11-1 | - | - | CASSRRDNPGRTEAFF | TGTGCCAGCAGCCGGAGGGATAATCCGGGGCGGACTGAAGCTTTCTTT
TRBJ2-3 | TRBV7-6 | - | - | CASSFSQGRDTQYF | TGTGCCAGCAGCTTCTCACAGGGAAGAGATACGCAGTATTTT
TRBJ1-2 | TRBV28 | - | - | CASRDSYGYTF | TGTGCCAGCAGGGACAGCTATGGCTACACCTTC
TRBJ1-4 | TRBV28 | - | TRBD1 | CASSPPGQETNEKLFF | TGTGCCAGCAGTCCGCCCGGACAGGAAACTAATGAAAAACTGTTTTTT
TRBJ1-1 | TRBV18 | - | - | CASSPDRREAFF | TGTGCCAGCTCACCCGACAGAAGGGAAGCTTTCTTT
TRBJ1-5 | TRBV6-5 | - | TRBD1 | CASSYSWTGNQPQHF | TGTGCCAGCAGTTACTCCTGGACAGGTAATCAGCCCCAGCATTTT
TRBJ1-5 | TRBV19 | - | - | CASSIGRNQPQHF | TGTGCCAGTAGTATAGGCAGAAATCAGCCCCAGCATTTT
TRBJ1-2 | TRBV7-6 | - | - | CASSIDGTPGPYGYTF | TGTGCCAGCAGCATCGACGGGACACCTGGGCCTTATGGCTACACCTTC
TRBJ1-1 | TRBV6-6 | few | TRBD1 | CASSPGTGAKERLNTEAFF | TGTGCCAGCAGTCCCGGGACAGGGGCCAAGGAGCGCCTGAACACTGAAGCTTTCTTT
TRBJ1-4 | TRBV5-1 | - | - | CASSLEGRGEKLFF | TGCGCCAGCAGCTTGGAGGGCAGGGGTGAAAAACTGTTTTTT
TRBJ2-1 | TRBV5-1 | - | TRBD1 | CASSSTVGQGFHEQFF | TGCGCCAGCAGCTCAACCGTCGGACAGGGTTTTCATGAGCAGTTCTTC
TRBJ1-5 | TRBV6-5 | - | - | CASSYSRREPQHF | TGTGCCAGCAGTTACTCGAGGCGGGAGCCCCAGCATTTT
TRBJ2-3 | TRBV6-5 | - | TRBD2 | CASSAERGVADTQYF | TGTGCCAGCAGCGCCGAGCGGGGGGTTGCAGATACGCAGTATTTT
TRBJ1-5 | TRBV7-9 | - | - | CASSLDGRQPQHF | TGTGCCAGCAGCTTGGACGGGAGGCAGCCCCAGCATTTT
TRBJ1-6 | TRBV3-1/TRBV3-2 | - | - | CASSQVTENSPLHF | TGTGCCAGCAGCCAAGTGACAGAGAATTCACCCCTCCACTTT
TRBJ2-2 | TRBV19 | - | TRBD1 | CASIQGATDTGELFF | TGTGCCAGCATACAGGGGGCAACGGACACCGGGGAGCTGTTTTTT
TRBJ2-3 | TRBV3-1/TRBV3-2 | - | TRBD2 | CASSPFSGGATDTQYF | TGTGCCAGCAGCCCCTTTAGCGGGGGGGCCACAGATACGCAGTATTTT
TRBJ2-1 | TRBV5-1 | - | TRBD2 | CASSLLGGGGGNEQFF | TGCGCCAGCAGCTTGCTTGGGGGTGGCGGGGGCAATGAGCAGTTCTTC
TRBJ2-3 | TRBV18 | - | TRBD2 | CASSLASGGRTDTQYF | TGTGCCAGCTCACTCGCTAGCGGGGGCCGCACAGATACGCAGTATTTT
TRBJ1-1 | TRBV10-1 | many | TRBD1 | CASSLSPGGTEAFF | TGCGCCAGCAGCCTGAGCCCAGGGGGCACTGAAGCTTTCTTT
TRBJ2-3 | TRBV11-3 | - | TRBD1 | CASAPQGASTDTQYF | TGTGCCAGCGCCCCTCAGGGGGCAAGCACAGATACGCAGTATTTT
TRBJ1-1 | TRBV28 | - | - | CASSLIQMNTEAFF | TGTGCCAGCAGTTTAATCCAGATGAACACTGAAGCTTTCTTT
TRBJ1-4 | TRBV28 | large | - | CASSFVLPNLYNEKLFF | TGTGCCAGCAGTTTCGTACTGCCGAATCTTTATAATGAAAAACTGTTTTTT
TRBJ1-2 | TRBV3-1/TRBV3-2 | - | - | CASSQAARGEAITF | TGTGCCAGCAGCCAAGCCGCCAGAGGTGAGGCTATCACCTTC
TRBJ1-1 | TRBV7-2 | - | - | CASSTGQLNTEAFF | TGTGCCAGCAGCACCGGACAGCTGAACACTGAAGCTTTCTTT
TRBJ2-3 | TRBV28 | - | - | CASSFAGANTDTQYF | TGTGCCAGCAGTTTCGCGGGGGCCAACACAGATACGCAGTATTTT
TRBJ1-3 | TRBV5-8 | - | TRBD1 | CASSVTGRSDTIYF | TGTGCCAGCAGCGTGACAGGGAGGTCGGACACCATATATTTT
TRBJ2-1 | TRBV7-2 | - | TRBD2 | CASRPGGGAYNEQFF | TGTGCCAGCAGGCCAGGCGGGGGGGCCTACAATGAGCAGTTCTTC
TRBJ2-3 | TRBV7-6 | few | TRBD2 | CASSLRTPSEAGGPTDTQYF | TGTGCCAGCAGCTTAAGGACCCCTAGCGAAGCGGGGGGGCCCACAGATACGCAGTATTTT
TRBJ1-5 | TRBV30 | - | TRBD1 | CAWRETGSNQPQHF | TGTGCCTGGAGAGAGACAGGGAGCAATCAGCCCCAGCATTTT
TRBJ1-1 | TRBV5-1 | - | - | CASSPTAGVNTEAFF | TGCGCCAGCAGCCCGACGGCAGGGGTGAACACTGAAGCTTTCTTT
TRBJ2-5 | TRBV12-3/TRBV12-4 | - | - | CASSFRETQYF | TGTGCCAGCAGTTTTCGAGAGACCCAGTACTTC
TRBJ1-1 | TRBV6-2/TRBV6-3 | - | - | CASSYFVNTEAFF | TGTGCCAGCAGTTACTTTGTAAACACTGAAGCTTTCTTT
TRBJ2-3 | TRBV24-1 | - | TRBD2 | CATSDPKAGLPFTQYF | TGTGCCACCAGTGACCCAAAAGCGGGGCTTCCATTTACGCAGTATTTT
TRBJ1-3 | TRBV6-6 | - | - | CASSPRRDIIPGNTIYF | TGTGCCAGCAGTCCACGCCGGGACATTATTCCTGGAAACACCATATATTTT
TRBJ2-3 | TRBV11-2 | - | TRBD2 | CASSLDTSGGQWSTQYF | TGTGCCAGCAGCTTAGATACTAGCGGGGGCCAGTGGAGTACGCAGTATTTT
TRBJ1-5 | TRBV2 | - | - | CASRPNRARGNQPQHF | TGTGCCAGCAGACCTAACAGGGCGAGGGGCAATCAGCCCCAGCATTTT
TRBJ1-1 | TRBV11-2 | once | - | CASSSTMSEKNTEAFF | TGTGCCAGCAGCTCAACTATGTCGGAGAAGAACACTGAAGCTTTCTTT
TRBJ1-2 | TRBV6-1 | - | TRBD1 | CASSEGGTGVTYGYTF | TGTGCCAGCAGTGAAGGGGGGACAGGGGTGACCTATGGCTACACCTTC
TRBJ1-1 | TRBV29-1 | - | - | CSVLNGEAFF | TGCAGCGTTCTAAACGGTGAAGCTTTCTTT
TRBJ1-6 | TRBV2 | - | TRBD1 | CASRGTGRDSPLHF | TGTGCCAGCAGGGGGACAGGGAGGGATTCACCCCTCCACTTT